The 27 T cell receptor beta chains in this list originate from one sample, sequenced in a study of blood T cell repertoires in COVID-19. TCRdb keeps only in-frame clones here, not all; method: immunoSEQ multiplex PCR. Among roughly 140,000 clones, roughly four fifths were seen once, and the ten largest hold 7% to 10%. The sample taken for sequencing was peripheral blood. These receptors came from a human donor with acute or convalescent COVID-19. The donor label of this sample is uncertain.

This clone was observed a few times. The chain carries TRBV12-3 or TRBV12-4 and TRBJ2-2, with D tentatively TRBD2 (5 bases). There are 13 residues in the CDR3. V lost 6 bases, J lost 4 bases, and 9 bases lay in between. The CDR3 DNA is TGTGCCAGCAGGAACACTAGCACCGGGGAGCTGTTTTTT. It specifies CASRNTSTGELFF.

The chain is built from TRBV2 and TRBJ1-4, with 9 positions matching TRBD1. The V gene's germline CDR1 is SNHLY and CDR2 FYNNEI. This CDR3 is built from 15 residues. Trimming removed 7 bases from V and 8 bases from J; junction bases left unmatched: 11. Here the CDR3 reads CASTERGTGSEKLFF. In nucleotides, the CDR3 is TGTGCCAGCACCGAACGAGGGACAGGGAGCGAAAAACTGTTTTTT.

This CDR3 is CASSPGLAGVEQYV. CDR3 nucleotides: TGTGCCAGCAGCCCGGGACTAGCGGGGGTGGAGCAGTACGTC. This chain connects TRBV11-2 to TRBJ2-7; 14 nucleotides agree with TRBD2. Germline CDR1 SGHAT, CDR2 FQNNGV. V was pared by 5 bases and J by 7 bases, with 4 bases of the junction left unmatched. The CDR3 spans 14 residues.

The rearrangement uses TRBV7-9 and TRBJ1-1; 8 nucleotides match TRBD1. The germline V gene encodes CDR1 SEHNR and CDR2 FQNEAQ (reference sequence). The V gene end was trimmed by 5 bases and the J gene end by 7 bases; junction bases not matched to a gene: 6. The CDR3 contains 13 residues. The CDR3 protein is CASSPQGAGEAFF. CDR3 DNA sequence: TGTGCCAGCAGCCCCCAGGGGGCGGGTGAAGCTTTCTTT.

The chain recombines TRBV20-1 with TRBJ1-1; D might be TRBD1 (5 bases). The CDR3 consists of 11 residues. Trimming stripped 6 bases from V and 6 bases from J, with 11 bases between. Germline V CDR1 and CDR2: DFQATT, SNEGSKA (reference sequence). The CDR3 loop is CSALVGAEAFF. The CDR3 DNA sequence: TGCAGTGCCCTCGTAGGGGCTGAAGCTTTCTTT.

The J gene is TRBJ2-3, the V gene TRBV27; 11 nucleotides agree with TRBD1. Germline V gene lookup returns CDR1 MNHEY and CDR2 SMNVEV (reference sequence). The J segment lost 5 bases and the V segment lost 10 bases, leaving 5 bases of the junction unmatched. This CDR3 has 13 residues. The CDR3 here is CATWTGGKDTQYF. CDR3 DNA sequence: TGTGCCACCTGGACAGGGGGCAAAGATACGCAGTATTTT.

The chain links TRBV30 to TRBJ1-6, with a tentative D call TRBD1 (5 bases). Germline loops: CDR1 GTSNPN, CDR2 SVGIG (reference sequence). The CDR3 has 15 amino acids. Trimming shortened V by 3 bases and J by 8 bases, and 17 bases separated the two germline ends. The CDR3 sequence: CAWRAPQGSHSPLHF. The DNA for the CDR3 is TGTGCCTGGAGGGCGCCCCAGGGTAGTCATTCACCCCTCCACTTT.

CDR3: CASSPVDGVLGEAFF. The CDR3 region has the DNA TGTGCCAGCAGCCCCGTCGACGGGGTTCTAGGTGAAGCTTTCTTT. The chain couples TRBV14 to TRBJ1-1; D not certain. V was cut by 4 bases and J by 7 bases, with 19 bases left in between. Germline CDR1 is SGHDN and CDR2 is FVKESK. The CDR3 consists of 15 residues.

The gene calls are TRBV19 and TRBJ1-5; 9 nucleotides align to TRBD1. The V segment lost 9 bases and the J segment 5 bases; nucleotides outside the gene matches: 5. Germline V lookup: CDR1 LNHDA, CDR2 SQIVND (reference sequence). The CDR3 length is 13 residues. CDR3 nucleotide sequence: TGTGCCAGCGGGACAGGGAGGGATCAGCCCCAGCATTTT. Protein sequence: CASGTGRDQPQHF.

This clone was picked up a small number of times. V is TRBV30 and J is TRBJ1-6; 7 positions match TRBD1. The J segment lost 7 bases and the V segment lost 6 bases, leaving 9 bases of the junction unmatched. The CDR3 contains 14 residues. Germline V CDR1 and CDR2: GTSNPN, SVGIG (reference sequence). This chain's CDR3 is CACPLRGQNSPLHF. The CDR3 DNA follows: TGTGCCTGTCCGCTACGGGGACAGAATTCACCCCTCCACTTT. Drawing the rest from reference TRBV30 and TRBJ1-6, the complete variable domain is SQTIHQWPATLVQPVGSPLSLECTVEGTSNPNLYWYRQAAGRGLQLLFYSVGIGQISSEVPQNLSASRPQDRQFILSSKKLLLSDSGFYLCACPLRGQNSPLHFGNGTRLTVT.

The chain recombines TRBV14 with TRBJ1-1, with D perhaps matching TRBD1 (5 bases). V lost 6 bases, J lost 3 bases, and 14 bases lay in between. Germline-derived CDR1 and CDR2 are SGHDN and FVKESK. The CDR3 is 14 residues long. CDR3 in amino acids: CASSPGGSDTEAFF. The CDR3 DNA follows: TGTGCCAGCAGTCCCGGGGGTTCAGACACTGAAGCTTTCTTT.

The J gene is TRBJ2-5, the V gene TRBV5-1; D possibly corresponds to TRBD2 (5 bases). Trimming removed 5 bases at V and 5 bases at J, with 19 bases between. The CDR3 length is 15 residues. Germline V gene sequence: CDR1 SGHRS, CDR2 YFSETQ. The CDR3 DNA reads as TGCGCCAGCAGGATTTCCTCCCCGGGGATTGAGACCCAGTACTTC. This sequence encodes CASRISSPGIETQYF.

The V gene is TRBV6-5, the J gene TRBJ1-3; D is unclear. Germline V CDR1 and CDR2: MNHEY, SVGAGI. The CDR3 covers 15 residues. V lost 2 bases and J 0 bases, leaving 8 bases between the germline ends. CDR3 sequence reads: CASSYDRASGNTIYF. CDR3 DNA sequence: TGTGCCAGCAGTTACGATAGAGCCTCTGGAAACACCATATATTTT.

The genes are TRBV19 and TRBJ1-6; D might be TRBD1 (6 bases). The ends were cut back, 8 bases at V and 9 bases at J, with 14 bases in the middle. This CDR3 is 13 amino acids long. Germline V gives CDR1 LNHDA, CDR2 SQIVND (reference sequence). CDR3 sequence reads: CASSGTRGSPLHF. For the CDR3, the DNA is TGTGCCAGTTCCGGGACAAGGGGTTCACCCCTCCACTTT.

This clone was observed once. The V and J genes are TRBV5-4 and TRBJ2-2, with TRBD1 matching 9 bases. Per the germline V gene, CDR1 is SGHNT and CDR2 is YYREEE (reference sequence). The CDR3 loop spans 16 amino acids. J lost 3 bases, V lost 4 bases, and 7 bases had no gene match. The DNA of the CDR3 is TGTGCCAGCAGCCTGCCGGGACAGGGTGACACCGGGGAGCTGTTTTTT. Protein sequence: CASSLPGQGDTGELFF.

J is TRBJ1-1 and V is TRBV6-5; 7 nucleotides match TRBD1. J was trimmed by 2 bases and V by 6 bases; bases with no gene match: 3. CDR1 is MNHEY and CDR2 is SVGAGI in the germline V gene. The CDR3 runs to 13 residues. CDR3 region: CASRDRKNTEAFF. DNA of the CDR3: TGTGCCAGCAGGGACAGGAAAAACACTGAAGCTTTCTTT.

This sequence joins TRBV27 and TRBJ2-1, with 7 nucleotides matching TRBD1. The germline V gene has CDR1 MNHEY and CDR2 SMNVEV (reference sequence). The CDR3 sequence is 13 residues long. V lost 4 bases to trimming and J lost 8 bases; unmatched junction nucleotides: 5. This CDR3 reads CASSSDTGDEQFF. CDR3 bases: TGTGCCAGCAGTTCTGACACAGGGGATGAGCAGTTCTTC.

This clone was counted only a few times. The chain carries TRBV10-2 and TRBJ1-3; the D is unclear. Germline V gene lookup returns CDR1 WSHSY and CDR2 SAAADI. Trimming took off 9 bases at V and 0 bases at J, with 3 bases between the two ends. The length of the CDR3 is 11 residues. In DNA, the CDR3 is TGCGCCAGTTACTCTGGAAACACCATATATTTT. This gives the protein CASYSGNTIYF.

CDR3: CASSQATRTDTQYF. Here the CDR3 DNA reads TGTGCCAGCAGCCAAGCAACTAGAACAGATACGCAGTATTTT. The chain joins TRBV4-2 to TRBJ2-3, with D possibly TRBD2 on 5 matching bases. The ends were cut back, 1 base at V and 3 bases at J, with 8 bases in the middle. The CDR3 runs 14 residues. CDR1 is LGHNA and CDR2 is YNFKEQ in the germline V gene.

The CDR3 region is CASSYSTGGNQPQHF. CDR3 coding DNA: TGTGCCAGCAGTTACTCGACAGGGGGCAATCAGCCCCAGCATTTT. This sequence joins TRBV6-5 and TRBJ1-5, with 8 bases that match TRBD1. CDR1 is MNHEY and CDR2 is SVGAGI in the germline V gene. The CDR3 extends over 15 amino acids. With V trimmed by 0 bases and J by 2 bases, 0 bases remained unmatched.

The chain recombines TRBV2 with TRBJ1-1; D uncertain. CDR1 is SNHLY and CDR2 is FYNNEI in the germline V gene. CDR3 size: 11 residues. The V gene lost 5 bases and the J gene lost 7 bases, with 8 bases spanning the gap. The CDR3 spells CASSLTLEAFF. As DNA, the CDR3 is TGTGCCAGCAGTCTAACCCTTGAAGCTTTCTTT.

The chain joins TRBV5-8 to TRBJ2-7, with a weak D call TRBD2 (5 bases). Between the trimmed V and J ends, which lost 2 bases and 2 bases, there was a span of 17 bases. This CDR3 has 16 residues. Germline V gene lookup returns CDR1 SGHTS and CDR2 YDEGEE. The CDR3 region is CASSFSGLPSAYEQYV. Written as DNA, the CDR3 is TGTGCCAGCAGCTTTTCCGGACTCCCCAGCGCCTACGAGCAGTACGTC.

This chain connects TRBV14 to TRBJ2-3, with D possibly being TRBD2 (7 bases). This CDR3 has 16 amino acids. Germline V lookup: CDR1 SGHDN, CDR2 FVKESK. Trimming removed 3 bases from V and 3 bases from J, with 16 bases in between. The CDR3 region has the DNA TGTGCCAGCAGCCACTTTGTGGGGGGGGCGACAGATACGCAGTATTTT. Translated: CASSHFVGGATDTQYF.

The chain is built from TRBV21-1 and TRBJ1-5. TRBV21-1 is recorded as a pseudogene. This CDR3 spans 16 amino acids. The CDR3 coding sequence is TGTGCCAGCCAAAAAGCCGGGGGGGCCCGCAATCAGCCCCAGCATTTT. Its translation is CASQKAGGARNQPQHF.

The V gene is TRBV6-1, the J gene TRBJ2-7, with a possible D match to TRBD1 (5 bases). With 3 bases removed from V and 2 bases from J, the gap between germline ends came to 8 bases. Germline CDR1 reads MNHNS; CDR2 reads SASEGT. CDR3 length: 13 amino acids. The CDR3 spells CASSDRVTYEQYF. The CDR3 DNA follows: TGTGCCAGCAGTGACAGGGTGACCTACGAGCAGTACTTC.

This clone showed up just a few times. The rearrangement links TRBV7-3 to TRBJ2-5; 12 bases are a match to TRBD2. Unmatched junction bases numbered 4, after V lost 5 bases and J lost 3 bases. Per germline, CDR1 SGHTA and CDR2 FQGTGA. This CDR3 has 15 amino acids. The CDR3: CASSRTSGEKETQYF. The DNA for the CDR3 is TGTGCCAGCAGCCGGACTAGCGGGGAAAAAGAGACCCAGTACTTC.

This rearrangement joins TRBV2 to TRBJ1-2; tentative D call: TRBD1 (5 bases). Germline CDR1 and CDR2: SNHLY and FYNNEI. V lost 9 bases and J 6 bases, leaving 8 bases between the germline ends. The CDR3 covers 10 residues. Written as DNA, the CDR3 is TGTGCCAGGGCGGGGGATGGCTACACCTTC. Amino acid sequence: CARAGDGYTF. The full variable domain, rest sourced from reference TRBV2 and TRBJ1-2, is EPEVTQTPSHQVTQMGQEVILRCVPISNHLYFYWYRQILGQKVEFLVSFYNNEISEKSEIFDDQFSVERPDGSNFTLKIRSTKLEDSAMYFCARAGDGYTFGSGTRLTVV.